These 8 T cell receptor beta chains share one sample of origin, sequenced in a study of blood T cell repertoires in COVID-19. Assay: immunoSEQ multiplex PCR; the TCRdb copy retains only in-frame clones and omits some. The sample holds roughly 97,000 clones, more than 75% seen once. Input material: peripheral blood. The receptor set was obtained from a man in his sixties with acute or convalescent COVID-19.

This clone was seen a handful of times. V is TRBV19 and J is TRBJ1-2; D possibly corresponds to TRBD1 (5 bases). This CDR3 has 15 amino acids. The V gene lost 5 bases and the J gene lost 4 bases, with 17 bases spanning the gap. The germline V gene encodes CDR1 LNHDA and CDR2 SQIVND (reference sequence). CDR3 protein: CASSLGLDLGYGYTF. The DNA of the CDR3 is TGTGCCAGTAGTCTGGGACTGGATTTAGGCTATGGCTACACCTTC.

The chain uses TRBV18 and TRBJ1-4; maybe TRBD1 (5 bases). This CDR3 has 15 residues. Germline V CDR1 and CDR2: KGHSH, LQKENI. V lost 4 bases, J lost 0 bases, and 9 bases lay in between. CDR3 sequence: CASSQGAPTNEKLFF. The CDR3 nucleotides are TGTGCCAGCTCACAAGGGGCACCAACTAATGAAAAACTGTTTTTT.

This clone was seen more than once but under ten times. The CDR3 spells CASSYGGDAGYTF. The CDR3 region has the DNA TGTGCCAGCAGTTACGGGGGGGATGCCGGCTACACCTTC. V is TRBV6-5 and J is TRBJ1-2; TRBD1 might be the D (5 bases). In germline, CDR1 is MNHEY, CDR2 SVGAGI. The length of the CDR3 is 13 residues. Trimming left V 2 bases short and J 8 bases short, with 12 bases between.

The rearrangement uses TRBV29-1 and TRBJ2-3, with TRBD2 matching over 7 bases. This CDR3 is built from 12 residues. The ends lost 3 bases at V and 6 bases at J; junction bases unmatched: 3. CDR1 and CDR2 (germline): SQVTM, ANQGSEA. In DNA form, the CDR3 reads TGCAGCGTTGAGGCCGGGGGGGATACGCAGTATTTT. It translates to CSVEAGGDTQYF.

J is TRBJ1-6 and V is TRBV6-6; the D is unclear. Germline V gene data show CDR1 as MNHNY and CDR2 as SVGAGI (reference sequence). The CDR3 totals 13 residues. With 7 bases removed from V and 3 bases from J, the gap between germline ends came to 7 bases. The CDR3: CASTTSYNSPLHF. CDR3 DNA sequence: TGTGCCAGCACCACCAGCTATAATTCACCCCTCCACTTT.

This sequence joins TRBV19 and TRBJ1-4; a possible D gene is TRBD1 (6 bases). The CDR3 has 14 residues. Looked up from germline, CDR1 is LNHDA and CDR2 is SQIVND (reference sequence). Trimming left V 3 bases short and J 1 base short, with 6 bases between. CDR3 protein: CASSIRGTNEKLFF. The CDR3 nucleotides read TGTGCCAGTAGTATCAGGGGAACTAATGAAAAACTGTTTTTT. Complete variable domain (other parts from reference TRBV19 and TRBJ1-4): DGGITQSPKYLFRKEGQNVTLSCEQNLNHDAMYWYRQDPGQGLRLIYYSQIVNDFQKGDIAEGYSVSREKKESFPLTVTSAQKNPTAFYLCASSIRGTNEKLFFGSGTQLSVL.

In nucleotides, the CDR3 is TGCGCCAGCAGCTTATTACTAGCGGGGAACAATGAGCAGTTCTTC. Its translation is CASSLLLAGNNEQFF. The gene calls are TRBV5-1 and TRBJ2-1, with 10 nucleotides matching TRBD2. Looked up from germline, CDR1 is SGHRS and CDR2 is YFSETQ. Germline trimming cut 2 bases from V and 5 bases from J; bases unmatched to any gene: 4. The CDR3 extends over 15 amino acids.

The chain is built from TRBV4-1 and TRBJ1-4; 8 bases are shared with TRBD1. CDR1 and CDR2 from the germline V gene are MGHRA and YSYEKL. V shed 5 bases, J shed 7 bases, and the junction held 12 bases outside the gene matches. There are 16 residues in the CDR3. The CDR3 region has the DNA TGCGCCAGCAGCTACCGCCCGACAGGGGACGGTGAAAAACTGTTTTTT. Encoded protein: CASSYRPTGDGEKLFF.